Presented here are 7 T cell receptor beta chains from one specimen sequenced in a study of shared clonotypes between healthy human individuals. Profiled with immunoSEQ multiplex PCR; TCRdb holds only in-frame clones, not every one. The sample contains about 380,000 clones, about 96% of which appear only once. What was sequenced was memory CD8+ T cells sorted from blood. Subset of the sample: CD45RO+ cells pooled with CCR7-negative TemRA cells. The receptor source for this set is a man aged 25-45 years in good health.

This rearrangement joins TRBV6-1 to TRBJ2-3; 9 bases fit TRBD2. V shed 2 bases and J 2 bases; nucleotides not matched to a gene: 11. This CDR3 is built from 18 residues. Per germline, CDR1 MNHNS and CDR2 SASEGT. Written as DNA, the CDR3 is TGTGCCAGCAGTGAAAGGGCTAGCGGGGTAGCTACCACAGATACGCAGTATTTT. It encodes CASSERASGVATTDTQYF.

The genes are TRBV28 and TRBJ2-3; 8 bases fit TRBD2. CDR1 MDHEN and CDR2 SYDVKM come from the germline V gene. The CDR3 is 19 residues long. Trimming removed 2 bases from V and 2 bases from J; junction bases left unmatched: 15. CDR3 protein: CASSLTRGGWGRSTDTQYF. The CDR3 nucleotides are TGTGCCAGCAGTTTAACCCGGGGGGGTTGGGGCCGATCCACAGATACGCAGTATTTT.

The chain recombines TRBV4-2 with TRBJ2-7, with unresolved D. The V gene lost 0 bases and the J gene lost 7 bases, with 10 bases spanning the gap. This CDR3 region has 13 residues. CDR1 is LGHNA and CDR2 is YNFKEQ in the germline V gene. DNA of the CDR3: TGTGCCAGCAGCCAAGATGGATCCGGAGAGCAGTACTTC. It encodes CASSQDGSGEQYF.

The chain carries TRBV4-2 and TRBJ1-3; D might be TRBD1 (6 bases). V was cut by 0 bases and J by 0 bases, with 6 bases left in between. Germline V gives CDR1 LGHNA, CDR2 YNFKEQ. This CDR3 has 15 residues. The CDR3 DNA reads as TGTGCCAGCAGCCAAGACAGGGGCTCTGGAAACACCATATATTTT. Translating gives CASSQDRGSGNTIYF.

This chain links TRBV6-1 with TRBJ2-1; D call uncertain. CDR1 is MNHNS and CDR2 is SASEGT in the germline V gene. This CDR3 region has 11 residues. Trimming left V 3 bases short and J 15 bases short, with 12 bases between. CDR3 bases: TGTGCCAGCAGTGAGAGCTCCCTAAGGTTCTTC. Amino acid sequence: CASSESSLRFF.

This rearrangement joins TRBV5-8 to TRBJ2-7, with a weak D call TRBD1 (5 bases). The CDR3 contains 15 residues. V lost 6 bases and J lost 2, with 18 bases in between. CDR1 and CDR2 (germline): SGHTS, YDEGEE. The CDR3 reads CASTSWTLTTYEQYF. The CDR3 region has the DNA TGTGCCAGCACTTCTTGGACACTTACTACCTACGAGCAGTACTTC.

This clone was recorded once. The chain is built from TRBV5-4 and TRBJ2-1; TRBD2 agrees at 8 bases. Germline CDR1 is SGHNT and CDR2 is YYREEE (reference sequence). The CDR3 has 18 amino acids. With V trimmed by 2 bases and J by 4 bases, 14 bases remained unmatched. The CDR3: CASSFRILSGMGYNEQFF. The CDR3 DNA sequence: TGTGCCAGCAGCTTCAGGATCCTTAGCGGGATGGGTTACAATGAGCAGTTCTTC.